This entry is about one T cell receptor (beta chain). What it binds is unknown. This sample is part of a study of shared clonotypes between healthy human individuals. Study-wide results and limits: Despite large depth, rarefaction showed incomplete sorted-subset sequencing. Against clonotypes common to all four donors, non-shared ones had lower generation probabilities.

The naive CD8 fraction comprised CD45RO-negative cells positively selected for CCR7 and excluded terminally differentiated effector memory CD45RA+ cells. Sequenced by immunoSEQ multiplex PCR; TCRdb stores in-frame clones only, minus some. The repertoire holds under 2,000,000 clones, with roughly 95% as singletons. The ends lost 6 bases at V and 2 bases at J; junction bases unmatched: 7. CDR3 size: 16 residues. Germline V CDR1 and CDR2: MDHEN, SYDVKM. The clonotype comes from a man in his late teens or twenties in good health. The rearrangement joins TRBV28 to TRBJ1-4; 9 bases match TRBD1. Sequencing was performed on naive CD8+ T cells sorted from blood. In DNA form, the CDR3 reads TGTGCCAGCAGCCCCACAGGGGGCTTGACTAATGAAAAACTGTTTTTT. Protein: CASSPTGGLTNEKLFF.